The 14 T cell receptor beta chains below come from one sample, sequenced in a study of blood T cell repertoires in COVID-19. TCRdb's copy holds only in-frame clones and misses some; the assay was immunoSEQ multiplex PCR. The profile shows about 33,000 clones, approximately 86% of them singletons. Sample: peripheral blood. These receptors were taken from a man between 65 and 85 years old with acute or convalescent COVID-19.

The chain combines TRBV27 with TRBJ1-6; 9 nucleotides align to TRBD1. The CDR3 length is 16 residues. Looked up from germline, CDR1 is MNHEY and CDR2 is SMNVEV (reference sequence). Losses at the gene ends were 3 bases for V and 5 bases for J; bases not matched to a gene: 5. This chain's CDR3 is CASSFLDRGNNSPLHF. The CDR3 region has the DNA TGTGCCAGCAGTTTCCTTGACAGGGGGAATAATTCACCCCTCCACTTT.

This chain joins TRBV30 and TRBJ2-2; D perhaps matches TRBD2 (6 bases). Germline values: CDR1 GTSNPN, CDR2 SVGIG (reference sequence). The CDR3 runs 13 residues. The V gene lost 4 bases and the J gene lost 9 bases, with 15 bases spanning the gap. This CDR3 reads CAWMGPGERELFF. For the CDR3, the DNA is TGTGCCTGGATGGGGCCGGGAGAGCGGGAGCTGTTTTTT.

The chain is built from TRBV5-6 and TRBJ1-1, with 7 bases lining up with TRBD1. J was trimmed by 10 bases and V by 4 bases; bases with no gene match: 13. This CDR3 has 14 residues. Germline CDR1 SGHDT, CDR2 YYEEEE. CDR3 in amino acids: CASSPSPGTARAFF. CDR3 DNA sequence: TGTGCCAGCAGCCCGAGTCCTGGGACAGCTCGAGCTTTCTTT.

This sequence joins TRBV14 and TRBJ2-1; 9 bases fit TRBD2. Germline CDR1 SGHDN, CDR2 FVKESK. The CDR3 has 17 residues. V lost 4 bases to trimming and J lost 9 bases; unmatched junction nucleotides: 16. CDR3: CASSPLAGGASGSEQFF. The DNA of the CDR3 is TGTGCCAGCAGCCCTCTCGCGGGGGGGGCCTCTGGCTCTGAGCAGTTCTTC.

This chain connects TRBV6-1 to TRBJ1-2; D uncertain. The V gene's germline CDR1 is MNHNS and CDR2 SASEGT. The CDR3 covers 15 residues. Trimming shortened V by 0 bases and J by 5 bases, and 13 bases separated the two germline ends. CDR3 in amino acids: CASSEAGPSGYGYTF. As DNA, the CDR3 is TGTGCCAGCAGTGAAGCAGGGCCCTCGGGGTATGGCTACACCTTC.

With respect to this clone: The junction departs from germline at one end; a sequencing error may be responsible. The chain carries TRBV29-1 and TRBJ2-7, with TRBD1 matching 10 bases. CDR1 and CDR2 (germline): SQVTM, ANQGSEA. CDR3 length equals 14 residues. The CDR3 DNA reads TGCAGCGGCCGGGACAGGGGATCATCCTCCGAGCAGTACTTC. This translates into CSGRDRGSSSEQYF.

V gene TRBV27 combines with J gene TRBJ1-1; 9 bases match TRBD1. The CDR3 is made up of 14 amino acids. Trimming cost V 5 bases and J 2 bases; bases outside gene matches: 3. CDR1 MNHEY and CDR2 SMNVEV come from the germline V gene (reference sequence). The CDR3 DNA reads as TGTGCCAGCAGTGGACAGGGGAGAAACACTGAAGCTTTCTTT. As protein: CASSGQGRNTEAFF.

V usage is TRBV19 and J usage is TRBJ1-2; D may be TRBD1 (6 bases). The CDR3 extends over 13 amino acids. The germline CDR1 and CDR2 sequences are LNHDA and SQIVND (reference sequence). Trimming removed 9 bases from V and 3 bases from J, with 14 bases in between. In DNA, the CDR3 is TGTGCCAGCCAACGGACAGCTTACTATGGCTACACCTTC. Translation gives CASQRTAYYGYTF.

The genes are TRBV27 and TRBJ2-3; no definite D call. The length of the CDR3 is 14 residues. Germline V gene data show CDR1 as MNHEY and CDR2 as SMNVEV (reference sequence). The germline V and J ends were trimmed by 3 bases and 2 bases, with 9 bases remaining between them. In DNA form, the CDR3 reads TGTGCCAGCAGTTTGGCGGTACCCACAGATACGCAGTATTTT. It yields the protein CASSLAVPTDTQYF.

The rearrangement uses TRBV5-1 and TRBJ2-1; TRBD2 agrees at 9 bases. Losses at the gene ends were 0 bases for V and 7 bases for J; bases not matched to a gene: 2. Germline V gives CDR1 SGHRS, CDR2 YFSETQ. CDR3 length: 14 amino acids. The CDR3 DNA is TGCGCCAGCAGCTTGGGACTAGCGGCGAATGAGCAGTTCTTC. This encodes CASSLGLAANEQFF.

Details on this clone: This sample also contains other DNA sequences that code for the same CDR3. The J gene is TRBJ2-2, the V gene TRBV3-1 (or the pseudogene TRBV3-2); D unresolved. V lost 1 base and J 6 bases, leaving 18 bases between the germline ends. CDR1 and CDR2 (germline): LGHDT, YNNKEL (reference sequence). This CDR3 spans 17 amino acids. In DNA, the CDR3 is TGTGCCAGCAGCCAAGTGTCCCGCGTTGTGCGGCCCGGGGAGCTGTTTTTT. Amino acids: CASSQVSRVVRPGELFF.

The chain uses TRBV30 and TRBJ1-1; D ambiguous. Per germline, CDR1 GTSNPN and CDR2 SVGIG (reference sequence). Trimming pared 4 bases from V and 1 base from J, leaving 10 bases between. This CDR3 region has 13 residues. This CDR3 reads CAWNLERNTEAFF. The CDR3 nucleotides are TGTGCCTGGAACCTTGAGAGGAACACTGAAGCTTTCTTT.

This chain connects TRBV5-8 to TRBJ1-2; weak D call: TRBD1 (5 bases). The CDR3 runs 13 residues. Trimming stripped 4 bases from V and 8 bases from J, with 15 bases between. Germline CDR1 and CDR2: SGHTS and YDEGEE. CDR3 protein: CASSLRAEKGYTF. The CDR3 nucleotides read TGTGCCAGCAGCCTCAGGGCGGAGAAAGGCTACACCTTC.

The rearrangement links TRBV6-5 to TRBJ1-5, with 9 bases that match TRBD1. Germline CDR1 MNHEY, CDR2 SVGAGI. CDR3 size: 15 residues. Trimming at V came to 7 bases and at J to 1 base, leaving 5 bases not matched to a gene. CDR3 residues: CASTPTGGSNQPQHF. The DNA of the CDR3 is TGTGCCAGCACCCCGACAGGGGGGAGCAATCAGCCCCAGCATTTT.